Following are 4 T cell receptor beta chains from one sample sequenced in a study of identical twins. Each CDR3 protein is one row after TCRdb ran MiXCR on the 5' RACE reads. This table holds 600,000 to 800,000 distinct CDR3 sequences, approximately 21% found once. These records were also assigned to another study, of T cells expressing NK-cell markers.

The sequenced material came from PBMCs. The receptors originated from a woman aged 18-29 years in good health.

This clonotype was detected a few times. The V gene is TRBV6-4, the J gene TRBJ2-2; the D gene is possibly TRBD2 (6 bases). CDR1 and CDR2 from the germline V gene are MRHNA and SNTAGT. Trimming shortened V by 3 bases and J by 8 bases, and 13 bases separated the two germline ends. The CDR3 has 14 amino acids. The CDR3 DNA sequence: TGTGCCAGCAGTGAAGCGGCGGGACCGGGGGAGCTGTTTTTT. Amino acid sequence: CASSEAAGPGELFF.

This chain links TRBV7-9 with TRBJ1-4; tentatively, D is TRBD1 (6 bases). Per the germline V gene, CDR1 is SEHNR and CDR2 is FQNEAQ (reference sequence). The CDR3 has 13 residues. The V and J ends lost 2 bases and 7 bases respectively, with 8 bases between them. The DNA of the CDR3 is TGTGCCAGCAGCTTACCAGGGGTTGAAAAACTGTTTTTT. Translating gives CASSLPGVEKLFF.

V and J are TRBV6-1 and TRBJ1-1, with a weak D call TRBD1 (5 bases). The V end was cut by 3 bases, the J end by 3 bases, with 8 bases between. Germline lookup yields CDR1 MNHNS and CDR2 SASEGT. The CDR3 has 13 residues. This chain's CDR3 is CASSDRDDTEAFF. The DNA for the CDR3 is TGTGCCAGCAGTGACAGGGATGACACTGAAGCTTTCTTT.

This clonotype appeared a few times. CDR3 bases: TGCGCCAGCAGCTTGGGTTGGGCTGGATCCTACGAGCAGTACTTC. Its protein is CASSLGWAGSYEQYF. The chain links TRBV5-1 to TRBJ2-7; D unresolved. Germline V CDR1 and CDR2: SGHRS, YFSETQ. There are 15 residues in the CDR3. Deletions cut 0 bases from V and 1 base from J, with 11 bases between.